What follows is one T cell receptor (beta chain) and its context. Looked up from germline, CDR1 is SGHTS and CDR2 is YDEGEE. J gave up 10 bases and V 2 bases, and 5 bases lay outside the gene matches. The CDR3 spans 13 residues. This sample is part of a study of technical replicates of blood from a handful of donors. Data came from immunoSEQ multiplex PCR; TCRdb stores just in-frame clones and leaves some out. The sample yields about 16,000 clones, roughly 89% seen once. The receptor was derived from a human donor in good health. The sequencing sample was made of PBMCs. The chain couples TRBV5-8 to TRBJ2-1, with 8 nucleotides matching TRBD2. Here the CDR3 reads CASSLGLAREQFF. CDR3 sequence (DNA): TGTGCCAGCAGCTTAGGACTAGCTCGGGAGCAGTTCTTC.